These 28 T cell receptor beta chains originate from one sample sequenced in a study of identical twins' blood T cells. TCRdb re-called the 5' RACE reads through MiXCR, storing one row per CDR3 protein. The sample yields 350,000 to 450,000 distinct CDR3 sequences, around 30% seen once. Sequenced material: PBMCs. The receptors here all came from a woman aged 18 to 55 in good health.

This clonotype was seen a few times. The rearrangement links TRBV6-5 to TRBJ2-1; 8 bases fit TRBD1. The CDR3 covers 17 residues. Germline CDR1 and CDR2: MNHEY and SVGAGI. Losses at the gene ends were 5 bases for V and 6 bases for J; bases not matched to a gene: 15. CDR3 in amino acids: CASSRLAVTGVINEQFF. In DNA, the CDR3 is TGTGCCAGCAGTAGACTCGCGGTGACAGGGGTTATCAATGAGCAGTTCTTC.

In its sample, this clonotype was seen a few times. This rearrangement joins TRBV29-1 to TRBJ2-5; D is ambiguous. There are 15 residues in the CDR3. V was trimmed by 4 bases and J by 1 base, leaving 16 bases between them. Germline loops: CDR1 SQVTM, CDR2 ANQGSEA. In DNA, the CDR3 is TGCAGCGTTGTATTAGCCTGGAAGAGCCAAGAGACCCAGTACTTC. Protein sequence: CSVVLAWKSQETQYF.

To note about this clonotype: Relative to the germline gene, one junction end is altered; a read error may explain this. The chain is built from TRBV20-1 and TRBJ2-7; D is ambiguous. The CDR3 length is 12 residues. CDR1 is DFQATT and CDR2 is SNEGSKA in the germline V gene (reference sequence). For the CDR3, the DNA is TGCAGTGCTGGTAGTATTATCTACGAGCAGTGCTTC. Protein: CSAGSIIYEQCF.

This clonotype was observed many times. The chain combines TRBV20-1 with TRBJ1-2, with unresolved D. V lost 3 bases to trimming and J lost 4 bases, with 15 bases between them. Germline values: CDR1 DFQATT, CDR2 SNEGSKA (reference sequence). The CDR3 consists of 14 residues. CDR3 sequence (DNA): TGCAGTGCTAGGAATATACAGAATCTCTATGGCTACACCTTC. It translates to CSARNIQNLYGYTF.

This clonotype was counted a single time. V and J are TRBV21-1 and TRBJ2-7. TRBV21-1 is a known pseudogene. This CDR3 has 11 residues. CDR3 protein: CASIYADEQYF. DNA for the CDR3: TGTGCCAGCATCTATGCGGACGAGCAGTACTTC.

The chain combines TRBV7-9 with TRBJ1-2; no clear D. V was pared by 3 bases and J by 4 bases, with 9 bases between. The V gene's germline CDR1 is SEHNR and CDR2 FQNEAQ (reference sequence). This CDR3 region has 13 residues. The CDR3 reads CASSFQSTYGYTF. The CDR3 nucleotides read TGTGCCAGCAGCTTCCAATCCACCTATGGCTACACCTTC. Full variable domain (rest looked up from reference TRBV7-9 and TRBJ1-2): DTGVSQNPRHKITKRGQNVTFRCDPISEHNRLYWYRQTLGQGPEFLTYFQNEAQLEKSRLLSDRFSAERPKGSFSTLEIQRTEQGDSAMYLCASSFQSTYGYTFGSGTRLTVV.

Points on this clonotype: A much larger clone differs from this one at a single base, so this may be a read error. The chain uses TRBV5-1 and TRBJ1-1; 7 positions agree with TRBD1. The CDR3 sequence is 17 residues long. The V gene's germline CDR1 is SGHRS and CDR2 YFSETQ. In DNA, the CDR3 is TGCGCCAGCGGCTTTGGGGCCACAGGGGAGTATAATCAAGAAGCTTTCTTT. It is translated as CASGFGATGEYNQEAFF. Full variable domain (remainder filled in from reference TRBV5-1 and TRBJ1-1): KAGVTQTPRYLIKTRGQQVTLSCSPISGHRSVSWYQQTPGQGLQFLFEYFSETQRNKGNFPGRFSGRQFSNSRSEMNVSTLELGDSALYLCASGFGATGEYNQEAFFGQGTRLTVV.

The genes are TRBV7-9 and TRBJ2-2; D is unclear. The ends were cut back, 1 base at V and 3 bases at J, with 6 bases in the middle. This CDR3 comprises 14 residues. CDR1 is SEHNR, CDR2 FQNEAQ, per germline (reference sequence). Written as DNA, the CDR3 is TGTGCCAGCAGCTTAGTACGGCACACCGGGGAGCTGTTTTTT. This gives the protein CASSLVRHTGELFF.

In this sample, this clonotype turned up a few times. As DNA, the CDR3 is TGTGCCAGCAGCCCCGGTGGCGCCGGTCTGGGAAACACCATATATTTT. Translated, it gives CASSPGGAGLGNTIYF. The rearrangement joins TRBV9 to TRBJ1-3; D gene unclear. CDR1 and CDR2 (germline): SGDLS, YYNGEE. The CDR3 is 16 residues long. The V gene lost 4 bases and the J gene lost 4 bases, with 18 bases spanning the gap.

The V and J genes are TRBV2 and TRBJ2-3, with D perhaps matching TRBD2 (6 bases). This CDR3 is 16 amino acids long. V shed 1 base and J shed 4 bases, with 15 bases lying between them. Germline V gene sequence: CDR1 SNHLY, CDR2 FYNNEI. The CDR3 DNA reads as TGTGCCAGCAGTGAAGGTTTGTGGGGGGAATCAGATACGCAGTATTTT. Protein sequence: CASSEGLWGESDTQYF.

As regards this clonotype: At one end the junction does not follow the germline gene, possibly because of a read error. The chain uses TRBV27 and TRBJ2-7; possible D gene TRBD2, 6 bases. CDR1 is MNHEY and CDR2 is SMNVEV in the germline V gene (reference sequence). The CDR3 totals 13 residues. The CDR3 DNA reads as TGTGCCAGCAGTTCATCCGGGAGTTTCGAGCGGTACTTC. Translated, it gives CASSSSGSFERYF.

A single count supports this clonotype. This chain uses TRBV5-6 with TRBJ2-5; D unclear. The CDR3 extends over 12 amino acids. From germline, CDR1 is SGHDT and CDR2 YYEEEE. Trimming took off 0 bases at V and 4 bases at J, with 4 bases between the two ends. CDR3 region: CASSLDGETQYF. The CDR3 nucleotides are TGTGCCAGCAGCTTGGACGGAGAGACCCAGTACTTC.

The rearrangement joins TRBV7-2 to TRBJ2-1, with D possibly being TRBD2 (7 bases). The length of the CDR3 is 13 residues. Germline CDR1 and CDR2: SGHTA and FQGNSA. V dropped 0 bases and J dropped 13 bases, with 13 bases sitting between them. The CDR3: CASSLAAGAFQFF. The CDR3 DNA follows: TGTGCCAGCAGCTTAGCGGCGGGGGCATTTCAGTTCTTC.

The rearrangement joins TRBV29-1 to TRBJ1-1; D call uncertain. This CDR3 has 13 residues. V was pared by 7 bases and J by 1 base, with 13 bases between. Germline values: CDR1 SQVTM, CDR2 ANQGSEA. The CDR3 coding sequence is TGCAGCGGCCGAGTGGGGAGGAACACTGAAGCTTTCTTT. As protein: CSGRVGRNTEAFF.

This clonotype has more than one count but fewer than ten. A much larger clone is a single base away; this may be a read error. V and J are TRBV6-2 or TRBV6-3 and TRBJ1-5; D uncertain. The CDR3 is made up of 12 amino acids. Germline loops: CDR1 MNHEY, CDR2 SVGEGT. CDR3 DNA sequence: TGTGCCGGCAGCTCGCAGTCTCAGCCCCAGCATTTT. Residues: CAGSSQSQPQHF.

As to this clonotype: The junction shows a germline mismatch at one end, possibly a read error. This chain links TRBV7-2 with TRBJ2-3; D is perhaps TRBD1 or TRBD2 (5 bases each). CDR1 is SGHTA and CDR2 is FQGNSA in the germline V gene. This CDR3 has 14 residues. DNA for the CDR3: TGTGCCGGCAGCTTATTGGGGGTCACAGATACGCAGTATTTT. Amino acids: CAGSLLGVTDTQYF.

The chain joins TRBV2 to TRBJ1-1; 7 bases line up with TRBD1. Trimming at V came to 11 bases and at J to 1 base, leaving 4 bases not matched to a gene. The length of the CDR3 is 12 residues. Germline CDR1 and CDR2: SNHLY and FYNNEI. This chain's CDR3 is CAGGQQNTEAFF. CDR3 nucleotide sequence: TGTGCCGGGGGACAGCAGAACACTGAAGCTTTCTTT.

This sequence joins TRBV20-1 and TRBJ2-5; the D gene is possibly TRBD1 (6 bases). Between the trimmed V and J ends, which lost 3 bases and 1 base, there was a span of 6 bases. The CDR3 length is 12 residues. Germline CDR1 is DFQATT and CDR2 is SNEGSKA (reference sequence). Here the CDR3 reads CSARDSQETQYF. The CDR3 DNA is TGCAGTGCTAGGGACAGCCAAGAGACCCAGTACTTC.

This clonotype was detected ten times or more. This rearrangement joins TRBV27 to TRBJ1-1, with D possibly TRBD1 on 6 matching bases. Germline CDR1 MNHEY, CDR2 SMNVEV (reference sequence). The CDR3 contains 15 residues. Trimming took off 2 bases at V and 1 base at J, with 11 bases between the two ends. The CDR3 nucleotides are TGTGCCAGCAGTTTAGCCCTGGGACAGAACACTGAAGCTTTCTTT. This translates into CASSLALGQNTEAFF.

The CDR3 DNA reads as TGTGCCAGCAGCTTAGGGCAGACCAATGAGCAGTTCTTC. Translating gives CASSLGQTNEQFF. This chain joins TRBV7-8 and TRBJ2-1; no clear D. CDR1 is SGHVS and CDR2 is FQNEAQ in the germline V gene. The CDR3 is 13 amino acids. Trimming took off 1 base at V and 6 bases at J, with 7 bases between the two ends.

In nucleotides, the CDR3 is TGTGCCAGCAGTTACGGAGGGCAAGCTGAAGCTTTCTTT. Amino acids: CASSYGGQAEAFF. The gene calls are TRBV6-6 and TRBJ1-1, with D unclear. V was clipped by 2 bases and J by 6 bases, with 10 bases between them. The CDR3 totals 13 residues. CDR1 is MNHNY and CDR2 is SVGAGI in the germline V gene (reference sequence).

The J gene is TRBJ1-5, the V gene TRBV27, with 7 bases matching TRBD1. J lost 5 bases, V lost 5 bases, and 9 bases had no gene match. The V gene's germline CDR1 is MNHEY and CDR2 SMNVEV (reference sequence). The length of the CDR3 is 15 residues. The CDR3, as DNA: TGTGCCAGCAGTCCCGGGGGACAGACTTATCAGCCCCAGCATTTT. Translating it yields CASSPGGQTYQPQHF.

This sequence joins TRBV11-3 and TRBJ1-4; unclear D gene. Germline V lookup: CDR1 SGHNT, CDR2 YENEEA. CDR3 length: 14 amino acids. V was shortened by 1 base and J by 5 bases, with 8 bases between the two germline ends. CDR3 sequence reads: CASSLGQLNEKLFF. CDR3 bases: TGTGCCAGCAGCTTAGGCCAGCTGAATGAAAAACTGTTTTTT.

The chain couples TRBV19 to TRBJ1-1, with D possibly being TRBD1 (6 bases). There are 14 residues in the CDR3. CDR1 is LNHDA and CDR2 is SQIVND in the germline V gene (reference sequence). Trimming pared 3 bases from V and 2 bases from J, leaving 10 bases between. The CDR3 loop is CASSMGHSNTEAFF. CDR3 coding DNA: TGTGCCAGTAGTATGGGACATTCCAACACTGAAGCTTTCTTT.

Comments on this clonotype: A much larger clone differs by one base, so this may be a read error. The J gene is TRBJ2-3, the V gene TRBV2; the D gene is possibly TRBD1 (5 bases). The CDR3 totals 14 residues. Germline-derived CDR1 and CDR2 are SNHLY and FYNNEI. The CDR3 reads CVTGRQSSTDTQYF. CDR3 sequence (DNA): TGTGTCACTGGGCGACAGTCCTCCACAGATACGCAGTATTTT.

The rearrangement joins TRBV29-1 to TRBJ1-1; 8 bases agree with TRBD1. J gave up 1 base and V 6 bases, and 4 bases lay outside the gene matches. This CDR3 spans 13 amino acids. The germline gives CDR1 SQVTM, CDR2 ANQGSEA. The CDR3 nucleotides are TGCAGCGTCTGGACAGGGTCGAACACTGAAGCTTTCTTT. Protein product: CSVWTGSNTEAFF.

The rearrangement links TRBV7-9 to TRBJ2-7, with 9 bases aligning to TRBD2. J was trimmed by 6 bases and V by 6 bases; bases with no gene match: 9. Germline loops: CDR1 SEHNR, CDR2 FQNEAQ (reference sequence). This CDR3 is built from 14 residues. The CDR3 coding sequence is TGTGCCAGCAGACGAATAGCGGGAGATGGCGAGCAGTACTTC. It specifies CASRRIAGDGEQYF.

This clonotype was seen more than once but under ten times. The chain carries TRBV29-1 and TRBJ1-1; perhaps TRBD1 as D (6 bases). The length of the CDR3 is 12 residues. Trimming stripped 5 bases from V and 5 bases from J, with 12 bases between. The V gene's germline CDR1 is SQVTM and CDR2 ANQGSEA. CDR3 nucleotides: TGCAGCGTTAAGACAGGCGTAACTGAAGCTTTCTTT. Its protein product is CSVKTGVTEAFF.